Listed below are T cell receptor beta chains from one sample, sequenced in a study of blood T cell repertoires in COVID-19. Using immunoSEQ multiplex PCR, the repertoire was profiled, and TCRdb retains in-frame clones only, with some absent. The sample consists of hundreds of thousands of clones, 65% to 90% of them appearing once. Sequencing input: peripheral blood. All receptors derive from a human donor in a cohort sampled during active COVID-19. The CDR3 runs from the conserved cysteine through the conserved F or W. The D gene is left open where the match is weak. Not every row has a clone size; where given, it reads once, few, many or a size class.

CDR3 protein: CASSHSTGTSGGSTDTQYF
CDR3 DNA: TGTGCCAGCAGCCATTCGACCGGGACTAGCGGGGGGAGCACAGATACGCAGTATTTT
J gene: TRBJ2-3
clone size: -
V gene: TRBV4-2
D gene: TRBD2

CDR3 protein: CASSGSGGAFDEQFF
CDR3 DNA: TGCGCCAGCAGCGGAAGCGGGGGGGCTTTCGATGAGCAGTTCTTC
J gene: TRBJ2-1
clone size: -
V gene: TRBV5-1
D gene: TRBD2

CDR3 protein: CASSPSSGGTTDTQYF
CDR3 DNA: TGTGCCAGCAGCCCTAGTAGCGGGGGGACCACAGATACGCAGTATTTT
J gene: TRBJ2-3
clone size: -
V gene: TRBV7-6
D gene: TRBD2

CDR3 protein: CASTRQVAGTYEQYF
CDR3 DNA: TGTGCCAGCACCCGTCAGGTAGCGGGGACCTACGAGCAGTACTTC
J gene: TRBJ2-7
clone size: -
V gene: TRBV5-6
D gene: TRBD2

CDR3 protein: CASSPGQGPNQPQHF
CDR3 DNA: TGTGCCAGCTCCCCGGGACAGGGGCCTAATCAGCCCCAGCATTTT
J gene: TRBJ1-5
clone size: few
V gene: TRBV5-8
D gene: TRBD1

CDR3 protein: CASSYSQGGNEQFF
CDR3 DNA: TGTGCCAGCAGTTACTCGCAGGGCGGCAATGAGCAGTTCTTC
J gene: TRBJ2-1
clone size: -
V gene: TRBV6-5
D gene: -

CDR3 protein: CASSLVDTQYF
CDR3 DNA: TGTGCCAGCAGTTTAGTAGATACGCAGTATTTT
J gene: TRBJ2-3
clone size: many
V gene: TRBV6-5
D gene: -

CDR3 protein: CASRMTGGHEAFF
CDR3 DNA: TGTGCCAGCAGGATGACAGGGGGTCATGAAGCTTTCTTT
J gene: TRBJ1-1
clone size: -
V gene: TRBV12-3/TRBV12-4
D gene: TRBD1

CDR3 protein: CASSEGQGIGYTF
CDR3 DNA: TGTGCCAGCAGCGAGGGACAGGGGATTGGCTACACCTTC
J gene: TRBJ1-2
clone size: -
V gene: TRBV6-4
D gene: TRBD1

CDR3 protein: CASSPGQGGLIGELFF
CDR3 DNA: TGTGCCAGCAGCCCGGGACAGGGAGGGTTGATCGGGGAGCTGTTTTTT
J gene: TRBJ2-2
clone size: few
V gene: TRBV3-1/TRBV3-2
D gene: TRBD1

CDR3 protein: CASQLEGRQPQHF
CDR3 DNA: TGTGCCAGCCAGCTTGAGGGTCGGCAGCCCCAGCATTTT
J gene: TRBJ1-5
clone size: -
V gene: TRBV2
D gene: -

CDR3 protein: CAWSVLLVLNSPLHF
CDR3 DNA: TGTGCCTGGAGTGTACTTTTGGTTCTCAATTCACCCCTCCACTTT
J gene: TRBJ1-6
clone size: -
V gene: TRBV30
D gene: -

CDR3 protein: CAWNHEAGQALYGYTF
CDR3 DNA: TGTGCCTGGAACCACGAAGCGGGACAGGCCCTTTATGGCTACACCTTC
J gene: TRBJ1-2
clone size: -
V gene: TRBV30
D gene: TRBD1

CDR3 protein: CASSQGDRVNTEAFF
CDR3 DNA: TGTGCCAGCAGCCAAGGGGACAGGGTGAACACTGAAGCTTTCTTT
J gene: TRBJ1-1
clone size: -
V gene: TRBV3-1/TRBV3-2
D gene: TRBD1

CDR3 protein: CASSIDGRVLMGRAFF
CDR3 DNA: TGTGCCAGTAGTATAGATGGCAGGGTACTTATGGGCCGAGCTTTCTTT
J gene: TRBJ1-1
clone size: once
V gene: TRBV19
D gene: -

CDR3 protein: CASSQDHAVVNTEAFF
CDR3 DNA: TGTGCCAGCAGCCAAGATCATGCAGTCGTGAACACTGAAGCTTTCTTT
J gene: TRBJ1-1
clone size: -
V gene: TRBV3-1/TRBV3-2
D gene: -

CDR3 protein: CASSLAGTGRQGLNSPLHF
CDR3 DNA: TGTGCCAGCAGCTTGGCCGGGACCGGGAGGCAGGGGTTAAATTCACCCCTCCACTTT
J gene: TRBJ1-6
clone size: -
V gene: TRBV5-5
D gene: -

CDR3 protein: CASRKPDSLEAFF
CDR3 DNA: TGTGCCAGCAGAAAACCGGACAGTCTAGAAGCTTTCTTT
J gene: TRBJ1-1
clone size: -
V gene: TRBV2
D gene: -

CDR3 protein: CASSFPGQGLYGYTF
CDR3 DNA: TGTGCCAGCAGCTTCCCGGGACAGGGGTTGTATGGCTACACCTTC
J gene: TRBJ1-2
clone size: -
V gene: TRBV5-4
D gene: TRBD1

CDR3 protein: CAISESEDLEVKNIQYF
CDR3 DNA: TGTGCCATCAGTGAGTCGGAAGACCTAGAGGTCAAAAACATTCAGTACTTC
J gene: TRBJ2-4
clone size: -
V gene: TRBV10-3
D gene: -

CDR3 protein: CAWSAGVWDAEAFF
CDR3 DNA: TGTGCCTGGAGTGCCGGGGTTTGGGATGCTGAAGCTTTCTTT
J gene: TRBJ1-1
clone size: -
V gene: TRBV30
D gene: -

CDR3 protein: CASSLVWAEAFF
CDR3 DNA: TGTGCCAGCAGCTTAGTGTGGGCAGAAGCTTTCTTT
J gene: TRBJ1-1
clone size: -
V gene: TRBV7-9
D gene: -

CDR3 protein: CASSFQQGVYIQYF
CDR3 DNA: TGTGCCAGCAGCTTCCAACAGGGGGTATACATTCAGTACTTC
J gene: TRBJ2-4
clone size: -
V gene: TRBV7-8
D gene: TRBD1

CDR3 protein: CASNQRRGDNQPQHF
CDR3 DNA: TGTGCCAGTAATCAGAGGCGAGGAGACAATCAGCCCCAGCATTTT
J gene: TRBJ1-5
clone size: -
V gene: TRBV19
D gene: -

CDR3 protein: CASRETGGAPDTQYF
CDR3 DNA: TGTGCCAGTAGGGAGACAGGGGGCGCACCAGATACGCAGTATTTT
J gene: TRBJ2-3
clone size: -
V gene: TRBV19
D gene: TRBD1

CDR3 protein: CAISVSGANVLTF
CDR3 DNA: TGTGCCATCTCGGTCTCTGGGGCCAACGTCCTGACTTTC
J gene: TRBJ2-6
clone size: once
V gene: TRBV6-5
D gene: -

CDR3 protein: CASSQGTGLNYGYTF
CDR3 DNA: TGTGCCAGCAGCCAAGGGACAGGGCTTAATTATGGCTACACCTTC
J gene: TRBJ1-2
clone size: many
V gene: TRBV3-1/TRBV3-2
D gene: TRBD1

CDR3 protein: CASSDWLEAFF
CDR3 DNA: TGTGCCAGCAGTGATTGGCTTGAAGCTTTCTTT
J gene: TRBJ1-1
clone size: -
V gene: TRBV25-1
D gene: -

CDR3 protein: CAISEFGTGGESNEQFF
CDR3 DNA: TGTGCCATCAGTGAATTCGGGACAGGGGGAGAGAGCAATGAGCAGTTCTTC
J gene: TRBJ2-1
clone size: -
V gene: TRBV10-3
D gene: TRBD1

CDR3 protein: CASRPLAGASTDTQYF
CDR3 DNA: TGTGCCAGCAGACCTTTAGCGGGGGCTAGCACAGATACGCAGTATTTT
J gene: TRBJ2-3
clone size: -
V gene: TRBV5-5
D gene: TRBD2

CDR3 protein: CASSRGTGRFQNTEAFF
CDR3 DNA: TGTGCCAGTAGTAGAGGGACAGGGAGGTTTCAGAACACTGAAGCTTTCTTT
J gene: TRBJ1-1
clone size: -
V gene: TRBV19
D gene: TRBD1

CDR3 protein: CACSREVNQPQHF
CDR3 DNA: TGTGCCTGTTCTCGGGAGGTCAATCAGCCCCAGCATTTT
J gene: TRBJ1-5
clone size: -
V gene: TRBV30
D gene: -

CDR3 protein: CASSDRLPAYEQYF
CDR3 DNA: TGTGCCAGCAGTGATCGGTTACCGGCCTACGAGCAGTACTTC
J gene: TRBJ2-7
clone size: -
V gene: TRBV6-4
D gene: -

CDR3 protein: CASSQETATEAFF
CDR3 DNA: TGTGCCAGCAGCCAAGAAACAGCCACTGAAGCTTTCTTT
J gene: TRBJ1-1
clone size: -
V gene: TRBV3-1/TRBV3-2
D gene: -

CDR3 protein: CASSVEDRGLDSPLHF
CDR3 DNA: TGTGCCAGCAGCGTAGAGGACAGGGGGCTCGATTCACCCCTCCACTTT
J gene: TRBJ1-6
clone size: -
V gene: TRBV9
D gene: TRBD1

CDR3 protein: CASSAYYGYTF
CDR3 DNA: TGTGCCAGCAGCGCCTACTATGGCTACACCTTC
J gene: TRBJ1-2
clone size: -
V gene: TRBV9
D gene: -

CDR3 protein: CASSGQGDNEKLFF
CDR3 DNA: TGTGCCAGCAGCGGACAGGGGGATAATGAAAAACTGTTTTTT
J gene: TRBJ1-4
clone size: -
V gene: TRBV11-2
D gene: TRBD1

CDR3 protein: CASSPMDSYNEQFF
CDR3 DNA: TGTGCCAGCAGTCCGATGGACAGCTACAATGAGCAGTTCTTC
J gene: TRBJ2-1
clone size: -
V gene: TRBV27
D gene: -

CDR3 protein: CASSSVVFEQFF
CDR3 DNA: TGTGCCAGCAGCTCGGTCGTCTTTGAGCAGTTCTTC
J gene: TRBJ2-1
clone size: -
V gene: TRBV7-9
D gene: -

CDR3 protein: CASSRKVRDTEAFF
CDR3 DNA: TGTGCCAGCAGTCGGAAGGTCAGGGATACTGAAGCTTTCTTT
J gene: TRBJ1-1
clone size: -
V gene: TRBV27
D gene: -

CDR3 protein: CAWPPGASSTDTQYF
CDR3 DNA: TGTGCCTGGCCTCCTGGAGCATCTAGCACAGATACGCAGTATTTT
J gene: TRBJ2-3
clone size: -
V gene: TRBV30
D gene: -

CDR3 protein: CASSPRALAASTDTQYF
CDR3 DNA: TGTGCCAGCAGTCCCCGAGCCCTAGCGGCTAGCACAGATACGCAGTATTTT
J gene: TRBJ2-3
clone size: -
V gene: TRBV25-1
D gene: TRBD2

CDR3 protein: CASSEQGNYGYTF
CDR3 DNA: TGCGCCAGCAGTGAACAGGGTAACTATGGCTACACCTTC
J gene: TRBJ1-2
clone size: -
V gene: TRBV2
D gene: -

CDR3 protein: CASSFMTGTEAFF
CDR3 DNA: TGTGCCAGCAGCTTTATGACAGGGACTGAAGCTTTCTTT
J gene: TRBJ1-1
clone size: once
V gene: TRBV7-9
D gene: TRBD1

CDR3 protein: CASSLLSGGSREQFF
CDR3 DNA: TGTGCCAGCAGTTTACTTAGCGGGGGTTCTCGGGAGCAGTTCTTC
J gene: TRBJ2-1
clone size: -
V gene: TRBV27
D gene: TRBD2

CDR3 protein: CASSEALRTGAFF
CDR3 DNA: TGTGCCAGCAGTGAAGCGCTTCGAACGGGAGCTTTCTTT
J gene: TRBJ1-1
clone size: -
V gene: TRBV6-1
D gene: -

CDR3 protein: CTSKLEDYGYTF
CDR3 DNA: TGTACCAGTAAGCTGGAGGACTATGGCTACACCTTC
J gene: TRBJ1-2
clone size: -
V gene: TRBV19
D gene: -

CDR3 protein: CASRYSGSYGYTF
CDR3 DNA: TGTGCCAGCCGTTATTCGGGTAGCTATGGCTACACCTTC
J gene: TRBJ1-2
clone size: -
V gene: TRBV12-3/TRBV12-4
D gene: -

CDR3 protein: CASSPGQGKYF
CDR3 DNA: TGTGCCAGCAGCCCTGGACAGGGAAAGTACTTC
J gene: TRBJ2-4
clone size: -
V gene: TRBV11-2
D gene: TRBD1

CDR3 protein: CASTGARNQPQHF
CDR3 DNA: TGTGCCAGCACCGGCGCGAGGAATCAGCCCCAGCATTTT
J gene: TRBJ1-5
clone size: -
V gene: TRBV6-5
D gene: -